This T cell receptor (beta chain) was identified during a study of blood T cell repertoires in COVID-19. While infection was still active, Seattle patients were enrolled and then followed longitudinally. Sequencing was performed with immunoSEQ multiplex PCR; in TCRdb, only in-frame clones are kept and a portion is missing. Among 250,000 or so clones, around 90% were seen once, and the ten largest hold around 0.9%. Trimming removed 3 bases at V and 7 bases at J, with 13 bases between. This CDR3 is built from 14 residues. Germline V CDR1 and CDR2: SGHRS, YFSETQ. This chain connects TRBV5-1 to TRBJ2-2, with D perhaps TRBD2 (6 bases). Input material: peripheral blood. The TCR originated in a young man with COVID-19, enrolled during active disease. The CDR3 is CASSSGGVHGELFF. The CDR3 nucleotides are TGCGCCAGCAGCTCCGGCGGGGTTCACGGGGAGCTGTTTTTT.